The source of this TCR beta chain is a study of shared clonotypes between healthy human individuals. Study results and limitations: Researchers sampled blood only, noting tissue repertoires likely differ.

As for this clone: Its antigen is unidentified.

Method: immunoSEQ multiplex PCR; TCRdb's copy keeps in-frame clones and lacks some. The table lists some 980,000 clones, less than 85% of them singletons. Trimming cost V 3 bases and J 4 bases, with 13 bases left between them. The CDR3 runs 14 residues. Germline V gene sequence: CDR1 SGDLS, CDR2 YYNGEE. The chain links TRBV9 to TRBJ1-1, with D possibly being TRBD1 (5 bases). Sequencing was done on a sample of memory CD4+ T cells sorted from blood. As to subset: CD45RA-negative fraction. This clonotype was sampled from a man aged 18 to 29 in good health. This CDR3 is CASSAHRSGTEAFF. In DNA form, the CDR3 reads TGTGCCAGCAGCGCCCACAGGTCGGGCACTGAAGCTTTCTTT.